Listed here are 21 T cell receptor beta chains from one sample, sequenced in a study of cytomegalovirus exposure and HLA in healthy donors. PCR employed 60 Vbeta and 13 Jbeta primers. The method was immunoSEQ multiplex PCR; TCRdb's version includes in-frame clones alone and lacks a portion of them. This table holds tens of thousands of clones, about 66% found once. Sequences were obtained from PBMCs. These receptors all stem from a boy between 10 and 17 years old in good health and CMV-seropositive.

The CDR3 coding sequence is TGTGCCAGCAGCCCCTCTAGCGGGGAGGCCCCCGAGCAGTACTTC. Translating it yields CASSPSSGEAPEQYF. The rearrangement uses TRBV7-9 and TRBJ2-7, with 9 bases aligning to TRBD2. The CDR3 spans 15 residues. V shed 5 bases, J shed 6 bases, and the junction held 11 bases outside the gene matches. The germline V gene has CDR1 SEHNR and CDR2 FQNEAQ (reference sequence).

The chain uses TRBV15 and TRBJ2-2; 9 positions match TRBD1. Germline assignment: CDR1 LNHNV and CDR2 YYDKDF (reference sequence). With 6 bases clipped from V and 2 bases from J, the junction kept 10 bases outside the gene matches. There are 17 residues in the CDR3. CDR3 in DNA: TGTGCCACCAGGAGACAGGGGGAACCTATTAACACCGGGGAGCTGTTTTTT. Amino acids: CATRRQGEPINTGELFF.

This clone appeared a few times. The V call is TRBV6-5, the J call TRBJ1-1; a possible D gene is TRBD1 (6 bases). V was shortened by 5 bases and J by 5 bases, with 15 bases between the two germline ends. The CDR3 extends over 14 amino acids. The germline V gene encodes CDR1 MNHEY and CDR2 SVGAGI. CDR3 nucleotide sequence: TGTGCCAGCAGTACCGACAGGTCGGGGACTGAAGCTTTCTTT. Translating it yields CASSTDRSGTEAFF.

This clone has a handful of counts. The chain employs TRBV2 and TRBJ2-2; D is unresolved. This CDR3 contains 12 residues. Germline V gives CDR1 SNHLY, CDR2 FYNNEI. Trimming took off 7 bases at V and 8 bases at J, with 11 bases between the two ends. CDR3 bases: TGTGCCAGCAAAGTGATGGCAGGGGAGCTGTTTTTT. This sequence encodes CASKVMAGELFF.

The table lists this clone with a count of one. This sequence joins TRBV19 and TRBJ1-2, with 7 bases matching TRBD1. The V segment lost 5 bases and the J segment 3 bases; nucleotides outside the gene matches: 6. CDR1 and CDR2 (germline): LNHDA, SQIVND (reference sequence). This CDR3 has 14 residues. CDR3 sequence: CASSAGQEYYGYTF. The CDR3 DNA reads TGTGCCAGTAGTGCCGGACAGGAATACTATGGCTACACCTTC.

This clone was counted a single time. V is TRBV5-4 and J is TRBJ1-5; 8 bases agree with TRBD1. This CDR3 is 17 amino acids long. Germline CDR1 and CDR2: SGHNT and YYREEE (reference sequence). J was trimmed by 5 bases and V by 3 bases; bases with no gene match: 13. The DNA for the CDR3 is TGTGCCAGCAGCTCAAAACCTGACAGGGGAGGGGATCAGCCCCAGCATTTT. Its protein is CASSSKPDRGGDQPQHF.

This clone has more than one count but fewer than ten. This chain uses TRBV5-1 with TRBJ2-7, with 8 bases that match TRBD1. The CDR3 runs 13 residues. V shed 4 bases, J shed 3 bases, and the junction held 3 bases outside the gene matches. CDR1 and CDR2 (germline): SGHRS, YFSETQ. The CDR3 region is CASSRDRLYEQYF. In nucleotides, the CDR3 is TGCGCCAGCAGCCGGGACAGGCTCTACGAGCAGTACTTC.

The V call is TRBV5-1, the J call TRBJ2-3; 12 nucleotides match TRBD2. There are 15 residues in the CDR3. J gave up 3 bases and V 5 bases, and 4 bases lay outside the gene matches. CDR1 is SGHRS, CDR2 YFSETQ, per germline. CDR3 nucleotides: TGCGCCAGCAGACTAGCGGGGGGCAATACAGATACGCAGTATTTT. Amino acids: CASRLAGGNTDTQYF.

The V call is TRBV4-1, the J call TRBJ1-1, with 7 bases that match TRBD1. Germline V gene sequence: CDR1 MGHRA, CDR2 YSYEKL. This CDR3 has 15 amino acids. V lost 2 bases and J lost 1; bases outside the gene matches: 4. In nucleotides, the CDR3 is TGCGCCAGCAGCCAAACGACAGGGAGGAACACTGAAGCTTTCTTT. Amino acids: CASSQTTGRNTEAFF.

CDR3 DNA: TGTGCCTGGATTACCCAGGGGCCGGCCTACGAGCAGTACTTC. It translates to CAWITQGPAYEQYF. V and J are TRBV30 and TRBJ2-7, with D tentatively TRBD1 (6 bases). Germline V lookup: CDR1 GTSNPN, CDR2 SVGIG (reference sequence). Trimming stripped 4 bases from V and 2 bases from J, with 15 bases between. The CDR3 is 14 amino acids.

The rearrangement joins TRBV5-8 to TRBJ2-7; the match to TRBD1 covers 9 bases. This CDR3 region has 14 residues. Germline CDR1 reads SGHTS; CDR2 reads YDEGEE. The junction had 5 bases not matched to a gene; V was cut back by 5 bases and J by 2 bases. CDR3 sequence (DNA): TGTGCCAGCAGTTGGACAGGGGCGGCCTACGAGCAGTACTTC. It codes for CASSWTGAAYEQYF.

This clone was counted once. Here the CDR3 reads CASRPTPGAHGGYTF. CDR3 nucleotide sequence: TGTGCCAGCAGGCCTACTCCGGGAGCACACGGCGGCTACACCTTC. This chain connects TRBV6-5 to TRBJ1-2, with D unclear. The CDR3 is 15 residues long. Germline CDR1 reads MNHEY; CDR2 reads SVGAGI. V was trimmed by 6 bases and J by 8 bases, leaving 22 bases between them.

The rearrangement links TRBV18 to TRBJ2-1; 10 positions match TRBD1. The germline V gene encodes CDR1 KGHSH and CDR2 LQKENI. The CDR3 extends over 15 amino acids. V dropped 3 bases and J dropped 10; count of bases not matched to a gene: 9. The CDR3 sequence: CASSPLRQGAGEQFF. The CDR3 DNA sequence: TGTGCCAGCTCACCTCTAAGACAGGGGGCTGGGGAGCAGTTCTTC.

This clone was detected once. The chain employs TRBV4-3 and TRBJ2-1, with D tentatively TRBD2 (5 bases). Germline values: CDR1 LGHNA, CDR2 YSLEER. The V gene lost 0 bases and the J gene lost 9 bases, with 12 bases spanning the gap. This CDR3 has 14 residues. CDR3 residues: CASSQDLTGSEQFF. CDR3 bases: TGCGCCAGCAGCCAAGATCTTACGGGGAGTGAGCAGTTCTTC.

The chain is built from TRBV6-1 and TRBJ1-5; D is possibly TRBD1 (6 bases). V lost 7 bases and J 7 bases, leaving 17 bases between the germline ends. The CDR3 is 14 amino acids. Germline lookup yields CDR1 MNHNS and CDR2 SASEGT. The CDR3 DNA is TGTGCCAGCATCTTTGGGGGGGGCCGGCAGCCCCAGCATTTT. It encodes CASIFGGGRQPQHF.

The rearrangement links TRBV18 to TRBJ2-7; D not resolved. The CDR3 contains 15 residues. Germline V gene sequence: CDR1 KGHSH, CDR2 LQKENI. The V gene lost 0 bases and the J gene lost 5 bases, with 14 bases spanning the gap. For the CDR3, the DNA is TGTGCCAGCTCACCACCCGGTGTTATACGGGACGAGCAGTACTTC. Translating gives CASSPPGVIRDEQYF.

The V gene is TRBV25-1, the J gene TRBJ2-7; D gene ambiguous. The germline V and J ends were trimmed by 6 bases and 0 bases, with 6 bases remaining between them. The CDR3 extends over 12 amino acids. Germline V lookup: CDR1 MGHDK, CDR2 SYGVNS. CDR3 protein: CASRLSSYEQYF. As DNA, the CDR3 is TGTGCCAGCAGGCTAAGCTCCTACGAGCAGTACTTC.

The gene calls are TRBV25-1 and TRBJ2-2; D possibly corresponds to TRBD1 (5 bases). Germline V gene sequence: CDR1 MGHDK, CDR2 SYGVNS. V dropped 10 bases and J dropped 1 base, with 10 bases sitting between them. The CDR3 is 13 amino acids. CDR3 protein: CATRQLNTGELFF. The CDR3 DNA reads TGTGCCACCCGACAGCTGAACACCGGGGAGCTGTTTTTT.

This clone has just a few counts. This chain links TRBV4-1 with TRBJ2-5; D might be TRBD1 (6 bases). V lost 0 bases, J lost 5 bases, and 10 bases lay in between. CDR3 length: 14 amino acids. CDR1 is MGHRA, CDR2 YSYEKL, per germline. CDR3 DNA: TGCGCCAGCAGCCAAGATGCAGGGGCTGAGACCCAGTACTTC. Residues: CASSQDAGAETQYF.

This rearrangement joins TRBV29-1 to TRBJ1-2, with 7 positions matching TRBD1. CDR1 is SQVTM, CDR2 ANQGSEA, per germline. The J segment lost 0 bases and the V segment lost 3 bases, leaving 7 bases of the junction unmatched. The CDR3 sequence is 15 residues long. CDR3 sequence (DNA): TGCAGCGTTGACTCACAGACAGGGACTAACTATGGCTACACCTTC. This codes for CSVDSQTGTNYGYTF.

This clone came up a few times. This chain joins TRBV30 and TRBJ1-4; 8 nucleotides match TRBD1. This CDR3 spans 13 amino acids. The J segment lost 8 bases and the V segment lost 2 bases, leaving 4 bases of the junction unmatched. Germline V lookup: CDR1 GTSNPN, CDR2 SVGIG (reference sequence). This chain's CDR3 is CAWSFDRGEKLFF. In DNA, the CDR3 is TGTGCCTGGAGTTTTGACAGGGGAGAAAAACTGTTTTTT.